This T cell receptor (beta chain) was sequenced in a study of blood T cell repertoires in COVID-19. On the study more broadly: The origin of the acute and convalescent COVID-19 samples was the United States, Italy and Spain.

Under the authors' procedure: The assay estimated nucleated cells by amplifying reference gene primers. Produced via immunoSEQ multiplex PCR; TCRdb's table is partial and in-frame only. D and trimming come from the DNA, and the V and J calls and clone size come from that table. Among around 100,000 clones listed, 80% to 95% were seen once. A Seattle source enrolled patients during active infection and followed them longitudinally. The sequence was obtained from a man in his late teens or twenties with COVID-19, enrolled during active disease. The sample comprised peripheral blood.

CDR3: CASSPGTTNYEQYF. The CDR3 DNA is TGCGCCAGCAGCCCGGGGACTACAAACTACGAGCAGTACTTC. The gene calls are TRBV4-1 and TRBJ2-7, with TRBD2 matching 7 bases. Looked up from germline, CDR1 is MGHRA and CDR2 is YSYEKL. The J segment lost 3 bases and the V segment lost 4 bases, leaving 6 bases of the junction unmatched. The CDR3 sequence is 14 residues long.